The 25 T cell receptor beta chains reported below all come from one sample, sequenced in a study of T cells in Graves' hyperthyroidism and ophthalmopathy. Amplification targeted TCR beta CDR3 regions from RNA transcripts. HTBI primers were employed in a first-round RT-PCR of the TCR CDR3. TCRdb fed the multiplex PCR reads into MiXCR, producing one record per CDR3 protein. The sample has approximately 370,000 distinct CDR3 sequences; 17% are singletons. Sequencing was done on a sample of blood. These receptors were collected from a woman in her thirties with Graves' hyperthyroidism that later progressed to Graves' ophthalmopathy.

The chain uses TRBV27 and TRBJ2-7; D perhaps matches TRBD2 (6 bases). Germline assignment: CDR1 MNHEY and CDR2 SMNVEV (reference sequence). V gave up 2 bases and J gave up 6 bases, with 14 bases separating them. The CDR3 is 14 amino acids. CDR3: CASSLTRGEFEQYF. CDR3 nucleotide sequence: TGTGCCAGCAGTTTAACGCGGGGAGAGTTCGAGCAGTACTTC.

This clonotype was seen at least ten times. The V call is TRBV29-1, the J call TRBJ2-1; the D is unclear. The CDR3 runs to 14 residues. CDR1 and CDR2 (germline): SQVTM, ANQGSEA. Trimming removed 3 bases from V and 0 bases from J, with 9 bases in between. The CDR3 DNA reads TGCAGCGTTGAGGCGGATAGCTCCTACAATGAGCAGTTCTTC. Translated: CSVEADSSYNEQFF.

This clonotype showed up many times. The genes are TRBV12-3 or TRBV12-4 and TRBJ2-2; D ambiguous. With 3 bases removed from V and 1 base from J, the gap between germline ends came to 12 bases. CDR3 length equals 16 residues. CDR3 in DNA: TGTGCCAGCAGTTTGCGGCGACGGCTGAACACCGGGGAGCTGTTTTTT. This gives the protein CASSLRRRLNTGELFF.

This clonotype was seen at least ten times. The J gene is TRBJ1-2, the V gene TRBV5-1, with a tentative D call TRBD1 (5 bases). This CDR3 is built from 14 residues. Germline assignment: CDR1 SGHRS and CDR2 YFSETQ. With 4 bases removed from V and 5 bases from J, the gap between germline ends came to 15 bases. CDR3 sequence reads: CASSTEGTAYGYTF. The CDR3 DNA follows: TGCGCCAGCAGCACAGAAGGGACGGCTTATGGCTACACCTTC.

This clonotype was seen just once. Here the CDR3 DNA reads TGTGCCATCAGTGAGTACTGGTTTCGGACCTACGAGCAGTACTTC. Its translation is CAISEYWFRTYEQYF. The rearrangement links TRBV10-3 to TRBJ2-7; no definite D call. Germline-derived CDR1 and CDR2 are ENHRY and SYGVKD. The CDR3 sequence is 15 residues long. With 1 base removed from V and 2 bases from J, the gap between germline ends came to 12 bases.

The chain recombines TRBV5-1 with TRBJ2-7; D gene uncertain. The V and J ends lost 0 bases and 6 bases respectively, with 16 bases between them. The CDR3 covers 15 residues. Germline CDR1 and CDR2: SGHRS and YFSETQ. The chain's CDR3 is CASSLGDLSPGEQYF. CDR3 sequence (DNA): TGCGCCAGCAGCTTGGGTGACCTCTCCCCTGGCGAGCAGTACTTC.

This clonotype was found a few times. The chain is built from TRBV27 and TRBJ2-2, with D possibly called TRBD1 or TRBD2 (6 bases each). Germline V gene data show CDR1 as MNHEY and CDR2 as SMNVEV (reference sequence). CDR3 size: 15 residues. Trimming removed 6 bases at V and 0 bases at J, with 11 bases between. Written as DNA, the CDR3 is TGTGCCAGCAGGGTGGGGGGCGCGAACACCGGGGAGCTGTTTTTT. This sequence encodes CASRVGGANTGELFF.

This clonotype was recorded many times. The V gene is TRBV28, the J gene TRBJ2-2; perhaps TRBD2 as D (6 bases). V lost 5 bases and J 0 bases, leaving 7 bases between the germline ends. The germline V gene has CDR1 MDHEN and CDR2 SYDVKM. The CDR3 extends over 14 amino acids. The CDR3 region has the DNA TGTGCCAGCAGTGGGGGGACGAACACCGGGGAGCTGTTTTTT. Translated: CASSGGTNTGELFF.

About this clonotype: It may be a read error: a sequence one base away is much more abundant. V and J are TRBV28 and TRBJ2-3; weak D call: TRBD2 (6 bases). CDR1 and CDR2 from the germline V gene are MDHEN and SYDVKM. This CDR3 region has 15 residues. V gave up 5 bases and J gave up 4 bases, with 16 bases separating them. CDR3 bases: TGTGCCAGCAGTACGACTAACGGGGAGGCAGATACGCAGTATTTT. The encoded protein is CASSTTNGEADTQYF. Full variable domain (remainder filled in from reference TRBV28 and TRBJ2-3): DVKVTQSSRYLVKRTGEKVFLECVQDMDHENMFWYRQDPGLGLRLIYFSYDVKMKEKGDIPEGYSVSREKKERFSLILESASTNQTSMYLCASSTTNGEADTQYFGPGTRLTVL.

V and J are TRBV7-2 and TRBJ2-1; possibly TRBD2 for D (6 bases). The CDR3 consists of 15 residues. Germline V gene sequence: CDR1 SGHTA, CDR2 FQGNSA. Trimming removed 3 bases at V and 5 bases at J, with 14 bases between. CDR3 region: CASSFSPAGHNEQFF. As DNA, the CDR3 is TGTGCCAGCAGCTTCAGTCCAGCGGGCCACAATGAGCAGTTCTTC.

This clonotype appeared many times. The chain is built from TRBV11-2 and TRBJ2-5; the D gene is possibly TRBD2 (6 bases). The germline V gene has CDR1 SGHAT and CDR2 FQNNGV. Trimming left V 6 bases short and J 5 bases short, with 22 bases between. CDR3 length equals 16 residues. The chain's CDR3 is CASSLPTRLVGETQYF. CDR3 nucleotides: TGTGCCAGCAGTCTACCTACTAGACTAGTAGGTGAGACCCAGTACTTC.

The table lists this clonotype with many counts. The CDR3 loop reads CASIASGIGPLYYNEQFF. DNA of the CDR3: TGCGCCAGCATAGCTAGCGGGATAGGTCCCCTTTACTACAATGAGCAGTTCTTC. The chain combines TRBV10-2 with TRBJ2-1; 9 bases fit TRBD2. Trimming took 7 bases from V and 3 from J; bases not matched to a gene: 16. CDR3 length: 18 amino acids. Germline assignment: CDR1 WSHSY and CDR2 SAAADI.

This clonotype occurred many times. This chain uses TRBV28 with TRBJ2-1; D is perhaps TRBD2 (6 bases). The CDR3 spans 16 residues. Germline CDR1 reads MDHEN; CDR2 reads SYDVKM. Trimming took 7 bases from V and 0 from J, leaving 16 bases between them. This CDR3 is CASTETRGLSYNEQFF. CDR3 nucleotide sequence: TGTGCCAGCACCGAAACTCGGGGACTCTCCTACAATGAGCAGTTCTTC.

This clonotype was counted many times. V and J are TRBV27 and TRBJ2-6; tentatively, D is TRBD1 or TRBD2 (5 bases each). Germline CDR1 is MNHEY and CDR2 is SMNVEV (reference sequence). The CDR3 consists of 19 residues. V lost 2 bases, J lost 0 bases, and 17 bases lay in between. The CDR3 coding sequence is TGTGCCAGCAGTTTACTACCGGGGCAGGCCACCTCTGGGGCCAACGTCCTGACTTTC. It specifies CASSLLPGQATSGANVLTF.

This clonotype was observed many times. V and J are TRBV5-1 and TRBJ2-7; D might be TRBD1 or TRBD2, each matching 5 bases. The CDR3 length is 13 residues. Germline values: CDR1 SGHRS, CDR2 YFSETQ. Trimming cost V 3 bases and J 6 bases, with 13 bases left between them. CDR3 nucleotides: TGCGCCAGCAGCTCCGGGACCCCCGCCGAGCAGTACTTC. Translation gives CASSSGTPAEQYF.

This clonotype occurred a few times. The CDR3 DNA reads as TGTGCCAGCAGTACAATGGGGAACACTGAAGCTTTCTTT. Its protein product is CASSTMGNTEAFF. The chain joins TRBV25-1 to TRBJ1-1; the D is unclear. Germline loops: CDR1 MGHDK, CDR2 SYGVNS. Trimming took off 5 bases at V and 1 base at J, with 8 bases between the two ends. The CDR3 is 13 amino acids.

This clonotype was observed many times. V and J are TRBV19 and TRBJ1-3; D remains ambiguous. Germline V lookup: CDR1 LNHDA, CDR2 SQIVND (reference sequence). The V and J ends lost 5 bases and 1 base respectively, with 9 bases between them. The CDR3 has 14 residues. DNA of the CDR3: TGTGCCAGTAGTCCTGAAAATTCTGGAAACACCATATATTTT. The encoded protein is CASSPENSGNTIYF.

This clonotype was seen a handful of times. V usage is TRBV28 and J usage is TRBJ1-2; D perhaps matches TRBD1 (6 bases). The CDR3 spans 13 residues. Germline CDR1 MDHEN, CDR2 SYDVKM. V shed 3 bases and J shed 5 bases, with 10 bases lying between them. Here the CDR3 reads CASSLRGWYGYTF. Here the CDR3 DNA reads TGTGCCAGCAGTTTGAGGGGGTGGTATGGCTACACCTTC.

This clonotype was seen ten or more times. The J gene is TRBJ2-2, the V gene TRBV6-6, with 8 bases lining up with TRBD2. V trimming: 2 bases; J trimming: 4 bases; junction bases outside the gene matches: 6. From germline, CDR1 is MNHNY and CDR2 SVGAGI (reference sequence). The CDR3 contains 16 residues. This chain's CDR3 is CASSYRAGGPTGELFF. CDR3 bases: TGTGCCAGCAGTTACAGGGCGGGGGGACCCACCGGGGAGCTGTTTTTT.

This clonotype occurred many times. The chain recombines TRBV12-3 or TRBV12-4 with TRBJ1-5; possible D gene TRBD1, 6 bases. This CDR3 is 14 amino acids long. V gave up 6 bases and J gave up 5 bases, with 14 bases separating them. This chain's CDR3 is CASSLGTSDQPQHF. The CDR3, as DNA: TGTGCCAGCAGCCTTGGGACATCGGATCAGCCCCAGCATTTT.

V is TRBV5-6 and J is TRBJ2-1; 8 nucleotides align to TRBD2. J gave up 7 bases and V 5 bases, and 2 bases lay outside the gene matches. From germline, CDR1 is SGHDT and CDR2 YYEEEE. The CDR3 is made up of 12 amino acids. CDR3 bases: TGTGCCAGCAGTCGGGGGGGTAATGAGCAGTTCTTC. Translated: CASSRGGNEQFF. The entire variable domain, with the rest obtained from reference TRBV5-6 and TRBJ2-1, is as follows: DAGVTQSPTHLIKTRGQQVTLRCSPKSGHDTVSWYQQALGQGPQFIFQYYEEEERQRGNFPDRFSGHQFPNYSSELNVNALLLGDSALYLCASSRGGNEQFFGPGTRLTVL.

This clonotype was detected many times. The chain uses TRBV3-1 and TRBJ2-2; no firm D call. CDR3 size: 17 residues. The ends were cut back, 1 base at V and 4 bases at J, with 16 bases in the middle. Looked up from germline, CDR1 is LGHDT and CDR2 is YNNKEL (reference sequence). The CDR3 here is CASSQASEHWGTGELFF. Here the CDR3 DNA reads TGTGCCAGCAGCCAAGCTTCGGAGCACTGGGGCACCGGGGAGCTGTTTTTT.

This clonotype was detected ten times or more. The V call is TRBV20-1, the J call TRBJ2-4; D call uncertain. The V end lost 4 bases, the J end lost 5 bases, and 18 bases lay between the germline ends. Germline V gene lookup returns CDR1 DFQATT and CDR2 SNEGSKA (reference sequence). The CDR3 sequence is 15 residues long. The CDR3 region has the DNA TGCAGTGCTATCCCACCGACCGGGCCCCAAAACATTCAGTACTTC. This encodes CSAIPPTGPQNIQYF.

This clonotype was seen repeatedly, ten times or more. This chain links TRBV7-9 with TRBJ2-1, with TRBD2 matching 11 bases. V shed 5 bases, J shed 8 bases, and the junction held 8 bases outside the gene matches. Per the germline V gene, CDR1 is SEHNR and CDR2 is FQNEAQ (reference sequence). The CDR3 runs to 15 residues. CDR3 DNA: TGTGCCAGCAGCCCCCTGGGGACTAGCGGCGATGAGCAGTTCTTC. Amino acid sequence: CASSPLGTSGDEQFF.

This clonotype was seen a handful of times. This chain uses TRBV7-2 with TRBJ2-2, with TRBD1 as a possible D gene (7 bases). Looked up from germline, CDR1 is SGHTA and CDR2 is FQGNSA. The CDR3 sequence is 13 residues long. V lost 7 bases and J 6 bases, leaving 12 bases between the germline ends. DNA for the CDR3: TGTGCCAGCATCGCAGGGGGGTCCGGGGAGCTGTTTTTT. It codes for CASIAGGSGELFF.